A single sample is the source of the 8 T cell receptor beta chains below, sequenced in a study of blood T cell repertoires in COVID-19. Clones were sequenced by immunoSEQ multiplex PCR, and TCRdb holds only the in-frame ones, with some missing. The profile shows approximately 14,000 clones, roughly four fifths of them singletons. Sequencing input: peripheral blood. All receptors derive from a human donor in a cohort sampled during active COVID-19.

The chain recombines TRBV15 with TRBJ2-7; 14 bases fit TRBD2. The trim removed 6 bases at V and 0 bases at J, leaving 19 bases unmatched. Per the germline V gene, CDR1 is LNHNV and CDR2 is YYDKDF (reference sequence). CDR3 size: 21 residues. In DNA form, the CDR3 reads TGTGCCACCAGTAAGGGACTAGCGGGAGATACATTAGTGGGGGGCTCCTACGAGCAGTACTTC. Translating it yields CATSKGLAGDTLVGGSYEQYF.

The V gene is TRBV9, the J gene TRBJ1-6, with D unclear. Germline CDR1 SGDLS, CDR2 YYNGEE. This CDR3 is built from 15 residues. The V and J ends lost 4 bases and 0 bases respectively, with 8 bases between them. The CDR3 region has the DNA TGTGCCAGCAGCCCGAGAAGCTCCTATAATTCACCCCTCCACTTT. Amino acids: CASSPRSSYNSPLHF.

The gene calls are TRBV19 and TRBJ1-1, with 7 bases aligning to TRBD1. The CDR3 length is 15 residues. Losses at the gene ends were 7 bases for V and 1 base for J; bases not matched to a gene: 9. Germline loops: CDR1 LNHDA, CDR2 SQIVND (reference sequence). In nucleotides, the CDR3 is TGTGCCAGTACCAGAGACAGGGTCGGGAACACTGAAGCTTTCTTT. It codes for CASTRDRVGNTEAFF.

The chain couples TRBV30 to TRBJ1-1; D not certain. With 7 bases removed from V and 4 bases from J, the gap between germline ends came to 10 bases. Germline CDR1 reads GTSNPN; CDR2 reads SVGIG (reference sequence). This CDR3 region has 11 residues. In DNA form, the CDR3 reads TGTGCCTTTGTGGTCAGCACTGAAGCTTTCTTT. This sequence encodes CAFVVSTEAFF. The variable domain in full, with the rest retrieved from reference TRBV30 and TRBJ1-1, is SQTIHQWPATLVQPVGSPLSLECTVEGTSNPNLYWYRQAAGRGLQLLFYSVGIGQISSEVPQNLSASRPQDRQFILSSKKLLLSDSGFYLCAFVVSTEAFFGQGTRLTVV.

V and J are TRBV27 and TRBJ2-3; TRBD2 might be the D (6 bases). The CDR3 loop spans 16 amino acids. Germline assignment: CDR1 MNHEY and CDR2 SMNVEV (reference sequence). Between the trimmed V and J ends, which lost 0 bases and 4 bases, there was a span of 14 bases. CDR3 bases: TGTGCCAGCAGTTTATCGAGAGGAGGAGGGTCAGATACGCAGTATTTT. Amino acid sequence: CASSLSRGGGSDTQYF.

The rearrangement joins TRBV4-3 to TRBJ2-2, with 7 bases identical to TRBD2. The CDR3 has 16 amino acids. Germline V CDR1 and CDR2: LGHNA, YSLEER. Unmatched junction bases numbered 8, after V lost 4 bases and J lost 3 bases. The CDR3 DNA reads TGCGCCAGCAGCCCATTTGGGGGAGGGGACACCGGGGAGCTGTTTTTT. The encoded protein is CASSPFGGGDTGELFF.

This CDR3 reads CASSIVSSGLRNEQFF. CDR3 DNA: TGTGCCAGTAGTATAGTCTCCTCGGGACTCCGGAATGAGCAGTTCTTC. The chain joins TRBV19 to TRBJ2-1; the D gene is possibly TRBD2 (6 bases). The CDR3 contains 16 residues. Germline V lookup: CDR1 LNHDA, CDR2 SQIVND (reference sequence). Trimming shortened V by 1 base and J by 7 bases, and 17 bases separated the two germline ends.

The V call is TRBV6-6, the J call TRBJ1-4; D remains unclear. The CDR3 covers 14 residues. CDR1 and CDR2 from the germline V gene are MNHNY and SVGAGI (reference sequence). V lost 0 bases and J lost 4, with 6 bases in between. The CDR3 is CASSYSGLNEKLFF. Here the CDR3 DNA reads TGTGCCAGCAGTTACTCGGGCCTTAATGAAAAACTGTTTTTT.